These T cell receptor beta chains were read from a single sample in a study of cytomegalovirus exposure and HLA in healthy donors. The table came from immunoSEQ multiplex PCR; TCRdb's copy has only in-frame clones and leaves some out. This listing includes around 200,000 clones. Material: PBMCs. Receptors originate from a girl under 10 years old in good health and CMV-seropositive. CDR3s include the opening cysteine and the closing phenylalanine or tryptophan. Each record gives: V gene, D gene, J gene, CDR3 DNA, CDR3 protein. D genes are given only for firm matches.

TRBV5-1,TRBD2,TRBJ2-3,TGCGCCAGCCGGGACTCGGGCGGGAGCAAAACAGATACGCAGTATTTT,CASRDSGGSKTDTQYF
TRBV5-1,TRBD2,TRBJ2-7,TGCGCCAGCAGCTTGGGAGCGGGAGTTACCAACGAGCAGTACTTC,CASSLGAGVTNEQYF
TRBV9,-,TRBJ2-7,TGTGCCAGCAGCGTAGACGGTACGGCCTACGAGCAGTACTTC,CASSVDGTAYEQYF
TRBV6-5,-,TRBJ1-1,TGTGCCAGCAGTTCCCCAAGACAGCCTGAAGCTTTCTTT,CASSSPRQPEAFF
TRBV6-5,TRBD1,TRBJ1-1,TGTGCCAGCAGTTACTCGACTCGGGACAGTGGAGCTTTCTTT,CASSYSTRDSGAFF
TRBV5-1,TRBD1,TRBJ2-7,TGCGCCACCGCGTCGGACAGGGGCTCCTACGAGCAGTACTTC,CATASDRGSYEQYF
TRBV7-9,-,TRBJ1-4,TGTGCCAGCAGCCCGCGTGCGGGGGCGGGTAATGAAAAACTGTTTTTT,CASSPRAGAGNEKLFF
TRBV5-1,-,TRBJ2-6,TGCGCCAGCAGCTTCTCAACGCAGCGGACCCCTGGGGCCAACGTCCTGACTTTC,CASSFSTQRTPGANVLTF
TRBV18,TRBD1,TRBJ1-5,TGTGCCAGCTCACTGACCGGGACAGGGGTCCAGCCCCAGCATTTT,CASSLTGTGVQPQHF
TRBV19,TRBD2,TRBJ2-1,TGTGCCAGTAGTATCATCGGGTCGGGACTAGAGCAGTTCTTC,CASSIIGSGLEQFF
TRBV28,-,TRBJ1-2,TGTGCCAGCACGAACGACAGCCCCGAGAGTGAAGGCTACACCTTC,CASTNDSPESEGYTF
TRBV2,-,TRBJ2-7,TGTGCCAGCAGTCCTTTAGTAAGCTCCTACGAGCAGTACTTC,CASSPLVSSYEQYF
TRBV5-1,-,TRBJ2-1,TGCGCCAGCAGCCTGGAAGCCTACTCCTACAATGAGCAGTTCTTC,CASSLEAYSYNEQFF
TRBV27,TRBD2,TRBJ2-3,TGTGCCAGCAGTCTAGCGGGAGGGTCACAAAATACGCAGTATTTT,CASSLAGGSQNTQYF
TRBV11-2,TRBD2,TRBJ2-1,TGTGCCAGCAGCCGCGCCCCACTAGCGGGCGCCTACAATGAGCAGTTCTTC,CASSRAPLAGAYNEQFF
TRBV20-1,TRBD2,TRBJ2-7,TGCAGTGCTAGTATAGCGGGAGGCCAGTACTTC,CSASIAGGQYF
TRBV2,TRBD1,TRBJ2-3,TGTGCCAGCAGTTGGGACAGGGGTGGCACAGATACGCAGTATTTT,CASSWDRGGTDTQYF
TRBV5-1,TRBD1,TRBJ2-5,TGCGCCAGCAGCTACGGGACAGAGCAAGAGACCCAGTACTTC,CASSYGTEQETQYF
TRBV28,TRBD1,TRBJ2-5,TGTGCCAGCAGCGGACAGGGGGCATTTCCCCAGTACTTC,CASSGQGAFPQYF
TRBV2,TRBD2,TRBJ2-1,TGTGCCAGCAAGGCTAGCGGGAGTATCCATGAGCAGTTCTTC,CASKASGSIHEQFF
TRBV4-2,TRBD2,TRBJ2-7,TGTGCCAGCAGCCAAGATCTTGCGGGAGGGTCCTACGAGCAGTACTTC,CASSQDLAGGSYEQYF
TRBV19,-,TRBJ1-6,TGTGCCAGTAGTACGTTGACAGGATCTTGGGTGAATTCACCCCTCCACTTT,CASSTLTGSWVNSPLHF
TRBV7-2,-,TRBJ2-7,TGTGCCAGCAGCCACCCCGGACTCGCCTACGAGCAGTACTTC,CASSHPGLAYEQYF
TRBV28,TRBD1,TRBJ1-2,TGTGCCAGCAGTTTACGGACAGGGCTCTATGGCTACACCTTC,CASSLRTGLYGYTF
TRBV6-4,-,TRBJ2-2,TGTGCCAGCAGTGATCTAGGCACCGGGGAGCTGTTTTTT,CASSDLGTGELFF
TRBV27,TRBD2,TRBJ2-5,TGTGCCAGCAGTTTGGGGCTAGCGGGAGTGGCGGTAGAGACCCAGTACTTC,CASSLGLAGVAVETQYF
TRBV20-1,-,TRBJ2-1,TGCAGTGCTACCCAGGGCGGTGAGCAGTTCTTC,CSATQGGEQFF
TRBV27,TRBD1,TRBJ2-7,TGTGCCAGCAGTTCGGACAGGGCCTACGAGCAGTACTTC,CASSSDRAYEQYF
TRBV11-2,-,TRBJ2-5,TGTGCCAGCAGCTTTCGGGGGGCGAGTGAGCAGTACTTC,CASSFRGASEQYF
TRBV10-1,-,TRBJ2-3,TGCGCCAGCAGTGGGACAAGAGAGAGCACAGATACGCAGTATTTT,CASSGTRESTDTQYF
TRBV30,-,TRBJ1-5,TGTGCCTGGAGCAAAGCGGTGGGACAGCCCCAGCATTTT,CAWSKAVGQPQHF
TRBV28,-,TRBJ2-7,TGTGCCAGCAGTCCCTCTACAGGGAGGGACTACGAGCAGTACTTC,CASSPSTGRDYEQYF
TRBV10-3,TRBD1,TRBJ2-6,TGTGCCATCAGTCCGGGACAGATCTCTGGGGCCAACGTCCTGACTTTC,CAISPGQISGANVLTF
TRBV7-6,-,TRBJ2-7,TGTGCCAGCAGTCCACGACAGGGAGGCTACGAGCAGTACTTC,CASSPRQGGYEQYF
TRBV5-5,-,TRBJ2-1,TGTGCCAGCAGCCCCCAGGTCCCGTACAATGAGCAGTTCTTC,CASSPQVPYNEQFF
TRBV28,TRBD2,TRBJ2-1,TGTGCCAGCAGTCCGCCTAGCGGGAGGGGGAATGAGCAGTTCTTC,CASSPPSGRGNEQFF